This TCR beta chain emerged from a study of CD8+ T cells in alopecia areata. RNA, once extracted, was reverse transcribed into cDNA for use as the sequencing template. Profiling relied on immunoSEQ multiplex PCR, and the TCRdb table lists in-frame clones only, not all of them. The top ten clones hold 4.2% of a sample with around 190,000 clones, 64% of them seen once. The V end was cut by 6 bases, the J end by 8 bases, with 18 bases between. This CDR3 is built from 13 residues. Germline CDR1 and CDR2: SGHDT and YYEEEE. Study-level points and caveats: While tofacitinib was given, many expanded lesional clones persisted in scalp and blood.

Treatment given: oral pan-JAK inhibitor, 5-10 mg twice daily. Remarks on this clone: Its antigen remains unidentified.

The TCR comes from a human donor with alopecia areata. The sample here was CD4+ T cells sorted from blood, taken at week 4, from a patient treated with tofacitinib. The V call is TRBV5-6, the J call TRBJ2-7; D not resolved. CDR3 bases: TGTGCCAGCAAGCGACCCTCGGATGTTAAGCAGTACTTC. It codes for CASKRPSDVKQYF.